These 31 T cell receptor beta chains originate from one sample sequenced in a study of blood T cell repertoires in COVID-19. Sequencing was performed with immunoSEQ multiplex PCR; in TCRdb, only in-frame clones are kept and a portion is missing. The sample holds hundreds of thousands of clones, around 89% seen once. The sequenced sample consisted of PBMCs or T cells enriched from blood (not recorded which). These receptor sequences come from a woman aged 18-29 years with acute COVID-19.

V and J are TRBV14 and TRBJ2-7, with TRBD1 matching over 9 bases. This CDR3 is 18 amino acids long. Germline V lookup: CDR1 SGHDN, CDR2 FVKESK. V lost 0 bases to trimming and J lost 4 bases; unmatched junction nucleotides: 13. CDR3 DNA sequence: TGTGCCAGCAGCCAAGATGGTCTAGGGGACAGGGTAGGGTACGAGCAGTACTTC. It is translated as CASSQDGLGDRVGYEQYF.

The chain employs TRBV5-1 and TRBJ2-1; maybe TRBD2 (6 bases). Germline-derived CDR1 and CDR2 are SGHRS and YFSETQ. This CDR3 contains 15 residues. V was cut by 4 bases and J by 0 bases, with 11 bases left in between. Written as DNA, the CDR3 is TGCGCCAGCAGCCGTAGCGGAATCTCCTACAATGAGCAGTTCTTC. Amino acid sequence: CASSRSGISYNEQFF.

The chain recombines TRBV5-1 with TRBJ2-5; TRBD2 is a possible D gene (5 bases). Germline V gives CDR1 SGHRS, CDR2 YFSETQ. CDR3 length: 12 residues. Trimming removed 2 bases from V and 4 bases from J, with 6 bases in between. CDR3 in amino acids: CASSFGGETQYF. The CDR3 DNA is TGCGCCAGCAGCTTCGGAGGAGAGACCCAGTACTTC.

The chain uses TRBV30 and TRBJ1-1, with 11 nucleotides matching TRBD1. Losses at the gene ends were 6 bases for V and 6 bases for J; bases not matched to a gene: 3. This CDR3 has 12 amino acids. Germline V lookup: CDR1 GTSNPN, CDR2 SVGIG (reference sequence). In DNA, the CDR3 is TGTGCCTGCGGGACAGGGGGACCTGAAGCTTTCTTT. Encoded protein: CACGTGGPEAFF.

The chain employs TRBV6-5 and TRBJ2-3; possible D gene TRBD2, 5 bases. Germline V gene data show CDR1 as MNHEY and CDR2 as SVGAGI. The V and J ends lost 5 bases and 1 base respectively, with 13 bases between them. The CDR3 has 15 amino acids. The CDR3 DNA is TGTGCCAGCAGTCTAGCTGTAATAGGCACAGATACGCAGTATTTT. This codes for CASSLAVIGTDTQYF.

This chain connects TRBV19 to TRBJ2-1; 11 nucleotides line up with TRBD2. J lost 8 bases, V lost 5 bases, and 8 bases had no gene match. The CDR3 runs 15 residues. Germline V gene data show CDR1 as LNHDA and CDR2 as SQIVND (reference sequence). The CDR3 bases are TGTGCCAGTAGTGGACGTAGCGGGAGGGCCGATGAGCAGTTCTTC. Amino acids: CASSGRSGRADEQFF.

This rearrangement joins TRBV2 to TRBJ1-3; TRBD1 agrees at 7 bases. The germline CDR1 and CDR2 sequences are SNHLY and FYNNEI. V shed 6 bases, J shed 0 bases, and the junction held 8 bases outside the gene matches. This CDR3 is built from 16 residues. The CDR3 sequence: CASRSGQIFSGNTIYF. The CDR3 DNA follows: TGTGCCAGCAGGTCGGGACAGATATTCTCTGGAAACACCATATATTTT. Using reference TRBV2 and TRBJ1-3 for the parts outside the CDR3, the full variable domain is EPEVTQTPSHQVTQMGQEVILRCVPISNHLYFYWYRQILGQKVEFLVSFYNNEISEKSEIFDDQFSVERPDGSNFTLKIRSTKLEDSAMYFCASRSGQIFSGNTIYFGEGSWLTVV.

The gene calls are TRBV15 and TRBJ1-5, with TRBD1 matching 9 bases. V shed 0 bases and J 8 bases; nucleotides not matched to a gene: 8. Germline CDR1 reads LNHNV; CDR2 reads YYDKDF (reference sequence). The CDR3 has 16 residues. The CDR3 DNA is TGTGCCACCAGCAGAGATTGGGACAGGGATCAGGAGCCCCAGCATTTT. Translation gives CATSRDWDRDQEPQHF.

The V gene is TRBV27, the J gene TRBJ2-1; TRBD1 is a possible D gene (6 bases). The V gene's germline CDR1 is MNHEY and CDR2 SMNVEV (reference sequence). Trimming pared 0 bases from V and 8 bases from J, leaving 11 bases between. This CDR3 is 14 amino acids long. The CDR3 DNA follows: TGTGCCAGCAGTTTATCGGGGCAGGGGTATGAGCAGTTCTTC. Translation: CASSLSGQGYEQFF.

The chain is built from TRBV15 and TRBJ1-2, with 10 bases that match TRBD1. CDR1 is LNHNV, CDR2 YYDKDF, per germline (reference sequence). CDR3 length equals 15 residues. With 5 bases clipped from V and 4 bases from J, the junction kept 7 bases outside the gene matches. The CDR3 coding sequence is TGTGCCACCAGCTTAGGCAGACAGGGGGCCTATGGCTACACCTTC. Its protein product is CATSLGRQGAYGYTF. The whole variable domain, remainder taken from reference TRBV15 and TRBJ1-2, is DAMVIQNPRYQVTQFGKPVTLSCSQTLNHNVMYWYQQKSSQAPKLLFHYYDKDFNNEADTPDNFQSRRPNTSFCFLDIRSPGLGDTAMYLCATSLGRQGAYGYTFGSGTRLTVV.

This clone has a single count. The chain combines TRBV5-8 with TRBJ2-5; D is unresolved. This CDR3 region has 14 residues. The germline gives CDR1 SGHTS, CDR2 YDEGEE. The V gene lost 1 base and the J gene lost 1 base, with 8 bases spanning the gap. CDR3 bases: TGTGCCAGCAGCTTGACAGTAGTCCAAGAGACCCAGTACTTC. Its translation is CASSLTVVQETQYF.

This sequence joins TRBV30 and TRBJ1-6; 9 bases fit TRBD1. From germline, CDR1 is GTSNPN and CDR2 SVGIG (reference sequence). J lost 8 bases, V lost 8 bases, and 7 bases had no gene match. The CDR3 length is 13 residues. CDR3 sequence reads: CALQGASDSPLHF. The CDR3 DNA sequence: TGTGCCCTACAGGGGGCGAGCGATTCACCCCTCCACTTT. Full variable domain (outside the CDR3, taken from reference TRBV30 and TRBJ1-6): SQTIHQWPATLVQPVGSPLSLECTVEGTSNPNLYWYRQAAGRGLQLLFYSVGIGQISSEVPQNLSASRPQDRQFILSSKKLLLSDSGFYLCALQGASDSPLHFGNGTRLTVT.

CDR3 region: CATHRGTSSYEQYF. The CDR3 DNA reads TGTGCCACACACAGGGGGACCAGCTCCTACGAGCAGTACTTC. The V call is TRBV2, the J call TRBJ2-7; 8 bases are a match to TRBD1. Looked up from germline, CDR1 is SNHLY and CDR2 is FYNNEI. Losses at the gene ends were 10 bases for V and 0 bases for J; bases not matched to a gene: 8. This CDR3 region has 14 residues.

The chain recombines TRBV18 with TRBJ1-3, with 7 positions matching TRBD1. The germline V gene encodes CDR1 KGHSH and CDR2 LQKENI. V shed 3 bases and J 0 bases; nucleotides not matched to a gene: 5. CDR3 size: 16 residues. Here the CDR3 DNA reads TGTGCCAGCTCACCCGGTCAGGGGGACTCTGGAAACACCATATATTTT. Encoded protein: CASSPGQGDSGNTIYF.

This clone was recorded only once. The J gene is TRBJ2-7, the V gene TRBV11-2, with D possibly matching TRBD2 (6 bases). Germline V gene lookup returns CDR1 SGHAT and CDR2 FQNNGV. The CDR3 has 14 amino acids. The V gene lost 4 bases and the J gene lost 2 bases, with 12 bases spanning the gap. CDR3 in DNA: TGTGCCAGCAGCTCGATCCGGGGGACCTACGAGCAGTACTTC. Translation: CASSSIRGTYEQYF.

The rearrangement uses TRBV18 and TRBJ2-5; 13 bases fit TRBD2. Germline CDR1 and CDR2: KGHSH and LQKENI. After removal of 3 bases from V and 2 bases from J, the junction contained 9 bases not matched to a gene. This CDR3 comprises 18 residues. This CDR3 is CASSPRTSGRNRQETQYF. The CDR3 nucleotides read TGTGCCAGCTCACCTAGGACTAGCGGGAGAAATCGGCAAGAGACCCAGTACTTC.

V and J are TRBV7-2 and TRBJ1-5; D call uncertain. The CDR3 has 13 amino acids. Looked up from germline, CDR1 is SGHTA and CDR2 is FQGNSA. Trimming left V 1 base short and J 5 bases short, with 6 bases between. The CDR3 nucleotides are TGTGCCAGCAGCTTAGGTGAGGATCAGCCCCAGCATTTT. Amino acid sequence: CASSLGEDQPQHF.

The CDR3 spells CASSYDGNQPQHF. The CDR3 DNA reads as TGCGCCAGCAGCTATGACGGGAACCAGCCCCAGCATTTT. V usage is TRBV5-1 and J usage is TRBJ1-5, with D uncertain. This CDR3 has 13 residues. V lost 3 bases and J 7 bases, leaving 11 bases between the germline ends. CDR1 is SGHRS and CDR2 is YFSETQ in the germline V gene.

J is TRBJ2-5 and V is TRBV4-2; 8 bases map to TRBD1. The length of the CDR3 is 14 residues. V lost 4 bases to trimming and J lost 4 bases; unmatched junction nucleotides: 5. Germline V gene sequence: CDR1 LGHNA, CDR2 YNFKEQ. The CDR3 protein is CASSPDRGGETQYF. The CDR3, as DNA: TGTGCCAGCAGCCCCGACAGGGGTGGAGAGACCCAGTACTTC.

This chain connects TRBV9 to TRBJ1-2; possible D gene TRBD1, 6 bases. Germline CDR1 reads SGDLS; CDR2 reads YYNGEE. V lost 0 bases and J lost 6, with 12 bases in between. The CDR3 extends over 14 amino acids. CDR3 protein: CASSVEGVGDGYTF. CDR3 DNA: TGTGCCAGCAGCGTAGAGGGGGTAGGGGATGGCTACACCTTC. Variable domain in full (rest from reference TRBV9 and TRBJ1-2): DSGVTQTPKHLITATGQRVTLRCSPRSGDLSVYWYQQSLDQGLQFLIQYYNGEERAKGNILERFSAQQFPDLHSELNLSSLELGDSALYFCASSVEGVGDGYTFGSGTRLTVV.

V and J are TRBV7-3 and TRBJ2-7; 9 nucleotides line up with TRBD1. Germline V CDR1 and CDR2: SGHTA, FQGTGA. V was clipped by 5 bases and J by 5 bases; unmatched bases: 7. The CDR3 is made up of 14 amino acids. This CDR3 is CASSPGQGTNEQYF. CDR3 sequence (DNA): TGTGCCAGCAGCCCCGGACAGGGGACGAACGAGCAGTACTTC.

The V call is TRBV27, the J call TRBJ2-1, with 10 bases matching TRBD2. V shed 5 bases, J shed 6 bases, and the junction held 19 bases outside the gene matches. The CDR3 is made up of 19 amino acids. CDR1 and CDR2 from the germline V gene are MNHEY and SMNVEV (reference sequence). The CDR3 here is CASSVLIGLAVLASNEQFF. DNA of the CDR3: TGTGCCAGCAGTGTCTTAATTGGACTAGCGGTTCTCGCCAGCAATGAGCAGTTCTTC.

The chain uses TRBV5-1 and TRBJ2-1; TRBD2 matches 15 bases. Per germline, CDR1 SGHRS and CDR2 YFSETQ. The V and J ends lost 4 bases and 8 bases, in that order; junction bases with no gene match: 7. The length of the CDR3 is 16 residues. The CDR3 nucleotides read TGCGCCAGCAGCCCGGGACTAGCGGGAGGTTCTCATGAGCAGTTCTTC. Its protein is CASSPGLAGGSHEQFF.

The V gene is TRBV5-4, the J gene TRBJ2-7; TRBD2 agrees at 7 bases. The length of the CDR3 is 14 residues. The V gene end was trimmed by 3 bases and the J gene end by 7 bases; junction bases not matched to a gene: 10. Per germline, CDR1 SGHNT and CDR2 YYREEE (reference sequence). In DNA form, the CDR3 reads TGTGCCAGCAGCTCCCGAGGATCAGCGGGGGAGCAGTACTTC. Translating gives CASSSRGSAGEQYF.

The chain has TRBV7-2 and TRBJ2-7, with a weak D call TRBD2 (6 bases). Germline-derived CDR1 and CDR2 are SGHTA and FQGNSA. V was cut by 6 bases and J by 5 bases, with 14 bases left in between. The CDR3 totals 13 residues. The DNA for the CDR3 is TGTGCCAGCAGTCAGAGGAGGGGCAACGAGCAGTACTTC. As protein: CASSQRRGNEQYF.

The chain carries TRBV5-1 and TRBJ2-3; 10 bases are a match to TRBD1. V gave up 7 bases and J gave up 5 bases; unmatched junction bases: 4. The CDR3 runs 13 residues. Germline CDR1 and CDR2: SGHRS and YFSETQ. CDR3 nucleotide sequence: TGCGCCAGCCGGGACAGGGGAGTAGATACGCAGTATTTT. Amino acids: CASRDRGVDTQYF.

The V gene is TRBV28, the J gene TRBJ2-1; 15 bases match TRBD2. The CDR3 is 16 amino acids. V shed 5 bases and J 10 bases; nucleotides not matched to a gene: 9. Germline values: CDR1 MDHEN, CDR2 SYDVKM. The CDR3 protein is CASSGLAGGPTHEQFF. For the CDR3, the DNA is TGTGCCAGCAGTGGACTAGCGGGAGGGCCGACTCACGAGCAGTTCTTC.

The rearrangement links TRBV6-6 to TRBJ1-2; unclear D gene. The CDR3 runs to 20 residues. Per germline, CDR1 MNHNY and CDR2 SVGAGI (reference sequence). Between the trimmed V and J ends, which lost 5 bases and 3 bases, there was a span of 31 bases. The CDR3 region is CASSHNDARTRKGRHYGYTF. The DNA for the CDR3 is TGTGCCAGCAGTCACAACGACGCACGGACTCGAAAGGGCCGCCACTATGGCTACACCTTC.

The chain recombines TRBV4-2 with TRBJ1-5; D is unresolved. The CDR3 contains 16 residues. Germline V CDR1 and CDR2: LGHNA, YNFKEQ. V was trimmed by 1 base and J by 2 bases, leaving 12 bases between them. The CDR3 region is CASSQAGRSGNQPQHF. The CDR3 coding sequence is TGTGCCAGCAGCCAAGCGGGAAGGTCAGGCAATCAGCCCCAGCATTTT.

The genes are TRBV28 and TRBJ1-4, with TRBD1 as a possible D gene (5 bases). With 4 bases removed from V and 7 bases from J, the gap between germline ends came to 22 bases. This CDR3 has 17 amino acids. Germline lookup yields CDR1 MDHEN and CDR2 SYDVKM. CDR3: CASSSYPQAGSGEKLFF. The CDR3 DNA reads as TGTGCCAGCAGTTCCTATCCCCAGGCAGGGTCGGGTGAAAAACTGTTTTTT. Drawing the rest from reference TRBV28 and TRBJ1-4, the complete variable domain is DVKVTQSSRYLVKRTGEKVFLECVQDMDHENMFWYRQDPGLGLRLIYFSYDVKMKEKGDIPEGYSVSREKKERFSLILESASTNQTSMYLCASSSYPQAGSGEKLFFGSGTQLSVL.

V is TRBV7-3 and J is TRBJ2-1; TRBD2 matches 14 bases. CDR3 length: 15 residues. The J segment lost 9 bases and the V segment lost 4 bases, leaving 5 bases of the junction unmatched. Germline lookup yields CDR1 SGHTA and CDR2 FQGTGA. The CDR3 nucleotides are TGTGCCAGCAGCTGGGGACTAGCGGGAGCGGGTGAGCAGTTCTTC. It is translated as CASSWGLAGAGEQFF. Complete variable domain (other parts from reference TRBV7-3 and TRBJ2-1): GAGVSQTPSNKVTEKGKYVELRCDPISGHTALYWYRQSLGQGPEFLIYFQGTGAADDSGLPNDRFFAVRPEGSVSTLKIQRTERGDSAVYLCASSWGLAGAGEQFFGPGTRLTVL.